The clone carrying this T cell receptor beta chain turned up a few times. Its antigen remains unidentified. TCRdb keeps only in-frame clones here, not all; method: immunoSEQ multiplex PCR. The repertoire includes under 30,000 clones, roughly 92% of them detected once, and over 2% sits in the top ten. No neoadjuvant therapy was given to the selected pancreatic ductal adenocarcinoma patients before their surgery. The entry originates in a study of T cells in pancreatic ductal adenocarcinoma. Study conclusions and caveats: No significant tumor-blood clonality difference; means were about 0.12 and 0.073. Tumor samples had fewer productive templates and roughly 7.3-fold fewer unique clonotypes than blood.

The clonotype was recovered from a human donor with pancreatic ductal adenocarcinoma. Sequenced input: PBMCs.

The CDR3 reads CASSLDDLSSYNEQFF. The CDR3 nucleotides read TGTGCCAGCAGCTTAGACGACCTCAGCTCCTACAATGAGCAGTTCTTC. The gene calls are TRBV7-8 and TRBJ2-1, with unresolved D. CDR1 is SGHVS, CDR2 FQNEAQ, per germline. With 1 base removed from V and 0 bases from J, the gap between germline ends came to 10 bases. The CDR3 extends over 16 amino acids.